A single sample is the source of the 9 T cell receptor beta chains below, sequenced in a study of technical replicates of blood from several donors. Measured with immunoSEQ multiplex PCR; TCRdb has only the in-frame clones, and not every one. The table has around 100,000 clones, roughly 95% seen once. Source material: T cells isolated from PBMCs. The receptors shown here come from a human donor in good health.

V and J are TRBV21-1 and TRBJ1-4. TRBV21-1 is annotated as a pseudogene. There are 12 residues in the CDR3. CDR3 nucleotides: TGTGCCAGCATAGTTATTCTGCGAAAACTGTTTTTT. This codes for CASIVILRKLFF.

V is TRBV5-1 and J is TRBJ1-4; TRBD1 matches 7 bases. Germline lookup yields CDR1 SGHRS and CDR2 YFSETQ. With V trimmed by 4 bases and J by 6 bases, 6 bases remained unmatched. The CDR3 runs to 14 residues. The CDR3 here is CASSHRGQDEKLFF. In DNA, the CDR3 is TGCGCCAGCAGCCACAGAGGACAGGATGAAAAACTGTTTTTT.

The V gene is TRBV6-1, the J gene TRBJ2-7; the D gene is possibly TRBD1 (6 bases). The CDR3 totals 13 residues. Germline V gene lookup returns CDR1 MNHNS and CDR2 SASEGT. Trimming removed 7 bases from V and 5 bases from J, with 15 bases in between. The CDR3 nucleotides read TGTGCCAGCAAGCGAGACAGGATCCACGAGCAGTACTTC. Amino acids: CASKRDRIHEQYF.

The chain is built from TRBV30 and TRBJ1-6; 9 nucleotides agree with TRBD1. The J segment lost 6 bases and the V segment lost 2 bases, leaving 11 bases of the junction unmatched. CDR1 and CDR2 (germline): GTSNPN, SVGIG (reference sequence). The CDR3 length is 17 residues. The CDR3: CAWSSFGGQGLNSPLHF. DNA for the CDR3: TGTGCCTGGAGTTCCTTTGGGGGACAGGGCCTTAATTCACCCCTCCACTTT.

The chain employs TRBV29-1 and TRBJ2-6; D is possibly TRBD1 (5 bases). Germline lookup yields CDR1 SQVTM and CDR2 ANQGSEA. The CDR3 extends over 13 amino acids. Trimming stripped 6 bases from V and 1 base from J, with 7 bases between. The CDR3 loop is CSVTGSGANVLTF. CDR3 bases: TGCAGCGTCACAGGATCTGGGGCCAACGTCCTGACTTTC.

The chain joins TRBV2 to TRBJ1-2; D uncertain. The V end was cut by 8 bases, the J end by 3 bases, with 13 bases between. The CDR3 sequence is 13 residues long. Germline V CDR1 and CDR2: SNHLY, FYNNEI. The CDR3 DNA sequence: TGTGCCAGCGGGCTTGCTTTGTACTATGGCTACACCTTC. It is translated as CASGLALYYGYTF.

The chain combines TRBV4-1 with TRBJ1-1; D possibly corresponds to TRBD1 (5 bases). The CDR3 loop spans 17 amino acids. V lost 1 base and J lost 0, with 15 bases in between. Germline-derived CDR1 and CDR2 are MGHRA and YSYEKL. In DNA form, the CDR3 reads TGCGCCAGCAGCCAAGTAGGCCAGGGCCCCATGAACACTGAAGCTTTCTTT. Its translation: CASSQVGQGPMNTEAFF.

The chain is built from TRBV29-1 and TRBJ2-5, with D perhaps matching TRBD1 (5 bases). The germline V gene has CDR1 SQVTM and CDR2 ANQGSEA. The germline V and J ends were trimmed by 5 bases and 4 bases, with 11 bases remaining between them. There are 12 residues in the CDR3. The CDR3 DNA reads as TGCAGCGTTCTTCCAGGGCCAGAGACCCAGTACTTC. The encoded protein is CSVLPGPETQYF.

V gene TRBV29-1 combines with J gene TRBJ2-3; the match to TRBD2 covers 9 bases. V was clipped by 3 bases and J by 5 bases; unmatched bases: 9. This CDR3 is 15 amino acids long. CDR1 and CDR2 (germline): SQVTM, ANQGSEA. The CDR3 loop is CSVEPAGGLGDTQYF. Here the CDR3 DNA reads TGCAGCGTTGAGCCCGCGGGGGGGCTTGGAGATACGCAGTATTTT.